Each of the 19 T cell receptor beta chains below was sequenced from the same sample in a study of molecular identifiers for immune sequencing clone quantification. TCRdb analysed the PCR reads with MiXCR anew, one entry per CDR3 protein. The table includes about 630,000 distinct CDR3 sequences, about 25% detected once. The material sequenced was naive CD8+ T cells from blood, with Jurkat cell RNA spiked in. Indicated subset: FACS-sorted CD8+CD4-CCR7+CD45RA+ naive T cells. The source is a human donor in good health. Some libraries in this study had Jurkat cell RNA spiked in.

The J gene is TRBJ1-4, the V gene TRBV7-9, with a weak D call TRBD1 (5 bases). CDR3 length: 14 residues. Germline values: CDR1 SEHNR, CDR2 FQNEAQ (reference sequence). V was cut by 5 bases and J by 8 bases, with 15 bases left in between. In DNA, the CDR3 is TGTGCCAGCAGCGCGGCCCAAGGGGCAGAAAAACTGTTTTTT. Translated: CASSAAQGAEKLFF.

This clonotype was detected ten times or more. The rearrangement links TRBV4-1 to TRBJ2-5, with 7 bases aligning to TRBD1. CDR3 length: 16 residues. After removal of 0 bases from V and 7 bases from J, the junction contained 11 bases not matched to a gene. CDR1 and CDR2 from the germline V gene are MGHRA and YSYEKL. CDR3 protein: CASSQDRQGPAGTQYF. The CDR3 nucleotides read TGCGCCAGCAGCCAAGATCGACAGGGCCCAGCTGGGACCCAGTACTTC.

This clonotype was found a few times. The V call is TRBV5-1, the J call TRBJ2-7; the D gene is possibly TRBD2 (6 bases). From germline, CDR1 is SGHRS and CDR2 YFSETQ. Deletions cut 10 bases from V and 3 bases from J, with 26 bases between. There are 16 residues in the CDR3. For the CDR3, the DNA is TGCGCCGGGGCCGGCGAAGCGGGCCTTCGATACTACGAGCAGTACTTC. Residues: CAGAGEAGLRYYEQYF.

This clonotype showed up just a few times. The chain couples TRBV7-9 to TRBJ2-2; D remains unclear. Trimming left V 8 bases short and J 4 bases short, with 14 bases between. The CDR3 contains 14 residues. CDR1 and CDR2 from the germline V gene are SEHNR and FQNEAQ (reference sequence). Here the CDR3 reads CASGPPAATGELFF. In DNA, the CDR3 is TGTGCCAGCGGCCCACCGGCGGCCACCGGGGAGCTGTTTTTT.

This clonotype turned up a few times. The CDR3 DNA follows: TGTGCCAGCAGTTACTCGGCGAGGGTACTAGCGGGGGGCGGAACAGATACGCAGTATTTT. Its translation: CASSYSARVLAGGGTDTQYF. The chain is built from TRBV6-6 and TRBJ2-3; 12 nucleotides align to TRBD2. Germline lookup yields CDR1 MNHNY and CDR2 SVGAGI (reference sequence). The CDR3 runs 20 residues. Losses at the gene ends were 0 bases for V and 3 bases for J; bases not matched to a gene: 13.

This clonotype has more than one count but fewer than ten. The chain couples TRBV19 to TRBJ2-1; 8 positions agree with TRBD2. V shed 7 bases, J shed 3 bases, and the junction held 11 bases outside the gene matches. CDR3 size: 16 residues. The germline V gene has CDR1 LNHDA and CDR2 SQIVND (reference sequence). CDR3 sequence (DNA): TGTGCCAGTACTACTCCCGGACTAGCCAACTACAATGAGCAGTTCTTC. Protein: CASTTPGLANYNEQFF.

Many counts were recorded for this clonotype. This chain uses TRBV20-1 with TRBJ1-1, with 8 bases aligning to TRBD1. Germline assignment: CDR1 DFQATT and CDR2 SNEGSKA (reference sequence). V lost 1 base and J lost 2; bases outside the gene matches: 6. The CDR3 is made up of 15 amino acids. The CDR3 DNA reads as TGCAGTGCTAGAGGGACTCAGGGGGCTAACACTGAAGCTTTCTTT. This encodes CSARGTQGANTEAFF.

This clonotype was counted at least ten times. The chain uses TRBV11-2 and TRBJ2-1, with D unresolved. Between the trimmed V and J ends, which lost 1 base and 3 bases, there was a span of 10 bases. CDR1 is SGHAT, CDR2 FQNNGV, per germline. This CDR3 comprises 15 residues. CDR3 nucleotide sequence: TGTGCCAGCAGCTTAGTTCAGAAGAGCTACAATGAGCAGTTCTTC. This codes for CASSLVQKSYNEQFF.

This clonotype was counted many times. The chain uses TRBV5-1 and TRBJ2-5; no definite D call. From germline, CDR1 is SGHRS and CDR2 YFSETQ. CDR3 length equals 15 residues. V was shortened by 1 base and J by 4 bases, with 14 bases between the two germline ends. CDR3 amino acids: CASSLIGPSGETQYF. As DNA, the CDR3 is TGCGCCAGCAGCTTGATCGGTCCCTCGGGAGAGACCCAGTACTTC.

The rearrangement joins TRBV4-1 to TRBJ1-1; TRBD1 is a possible D gene (6 bases). The V end was cut by 1 base, the J end by 2 bases, with 17 bases between. This CDR3 is 17 amino acids long. CDR1 and CDR2 (germline): MGHRA, YSYEKL. This CDR3 reads CASSQAHRDTLNTEAFF. In DNA, the CDR3 is TGCGCCAGCAGCCAAGCTCACAGGGACACCCTTAACACTGAAGCTTTCTTT.

This sequence joins TRBV7-9 and TRBJ1-1; D remains ambiguous. V was pared by 2 bases and J by 1 base, with 14 bases between. The length of the CDR3 is 16 residues. Germline CDR1 is SEHNR and CDR2 is FQNEAQ (reference sequence). The CDR3: CASSLNIDGRNTEAFF. Written as DNA, the CDR3 is TGTGCCAGCAGCTTAAACATTGATGGCCGGAACACTGAAGCTTTCTTT.

Concerning this clonotype: A much larger clone lies one base from this, so it may be a read error. The V call is TRBV29-1, the J call TRBJ2-5; D remains ambiguous. CDR1 is SQVTM and CDR2 is ANQGSEA in the germline V gene. This CDR3 is built from 14 residues. Trimming removed 6 bases at V and 5 bases at J, with 19 bases between. The CDR3: CSVGCRPDLETQYF. DNA for the CDR3: TGCAGCGTGGGGTGCAGACCCGATTTGGAGACCCAGTACTTC. Full variable domain (missing parts from reference TRBV29-1 and TRBJ2-5): SAVISQKPSRDICQRGTSLTIQCQVDSQVTMMFWYRQQPGQSLTLIATANQGSEATYESGFVIDKFPISRPNLTFSTLTVSNMSPEDSSIYLCSVGCRPDLETQYFGPGTRLLVL.

About this clonotype: This may be a read error: a much more frequent sequence differs by one nucleotide. The CDR3 nucleotides read TGTGCCAGCAGTTACAGTCCGTGGGGGTCTCACACTGAAGCTTTCTTT. Protein product: CASSYSPWGSHTEAFF. This chain uses TRBV6-2 or TRBV6-3 with TRBJ1-1, with D perhaps TRBD1 (5 bases). Germline CDR1 and CDR2: MNHEY and SVGEGT. V lost 2 bases to trimming and J lost 3 bases, with 16 bases between them. The CDR3 length is 16 residues.

Note on this clonotype: A read error may explain this, as a much larger clone is one base away. This likely comes from a read error, as the CDR3 has no conserved phenylalanine or tryptophan at its end. The chain has TRBV5-1 and TRBJ1-1, with 9 nucleotides matching TRBD1. From germline, CDR1 is SGHRS and CDR2 YFSETQ. The CDR3 has 15 residues. Unmatched junction bases numbered 3, after V lost 1 base and J lost 2 bases. The CDR3 DNA reads as TGCGCCAGCAGCTTGACAGGGGGCCAAAACACTGAAGCTTTCTTA. It encodes CASSLTGGQNTEAFL.

With regard to this clonotype: At one end, the junction sequence differs from germline, possibly due to a read error. The gene calls are TRBV2 and TRBJ2-7; 8 bases align to TRBD2. The CDR3 is 15 amino acids. The germline gives CDR1 SNHLY, CDR2 FYNNEI. In DNA form, the CDR3 reads TGTGCCAGCAGTGACGGGGGGGGCCTCTCCTACGGGCAGTACTTC. Its protein is CASSDGGGLSYGQYF.

As concerns this clonotype: A read error is possible here, since a much larger clone lies one base away. V gene TRBV6-2 or TRBV6-3 combines with J gene TRBJ2-3; D possibly corresponds to TRBD1 (5 bases). The CDR3 is made up of 14 amino acids. The V gene lost 11 bases and the J gene lost 8 bases, with 23 bases spanning the gap. From germline, CDR1 is MNHEY and CDR2 SVGEGT. This CDR3 is CACDGAHPPGTQYF. The CDR3 DNA sequence: TGTGCCTGCGATGGGGCTCACCCCCCGGGTACGCAGTATTTT.

The V gene is TRBV20-1, the J gene TRBJ2-1, with 10 bases fitting TRBD1. There are 19 residues in the CDR3. V was pared by 3 bases and J by 0 bases, with 14 bases of the junction left unmatched. From germline, CDR1 is DFQATT and CDR2 SNEGSKA (reference sequence). CDR3 residues: CSARGRDRGIRSSYNEQFF. CDR3 nucleotide sequence: TGCAGTGCTAGGGGACGGGACAGGGGAATAAGGAGCTCCTACAATGAGCAGTTCTTC.

This clonotype was observed many times. The chain joins TRBV9 to TRBJ2-2; 8 positions agree with TRBD1. Germline trimming cut 4 bases from V and 7 bases from J; bases unmatched to any gene: 9. The CDR3 contains 15 residues. From germline, CDR1 is SGDLS and CDR2 YYNGEE. CDR3: CASSPTGASGGELFF. The CDR3 DNA is TGTGCCAGCAGCCCGACAGGGGCATCGGGCGGGGAGCTGTTTTTT.

This clonotype has a count of ten or more. The V and J genes are TRBV4-3 and TRBJ2-7; the D gene is possibly TRBD2 (5 bases). This CDR3 is 15 amino acids long. In germline, CDR1 is LGHNA, CDR2 YSLEER. V was pared by 0 bases and J by 0 bases, with 9 bases between. DNA of the CDR3: TGCGCCAGCAGCCAAGAAGAGGGTAGCTCCTACGAGCAGTACTTC. Translating it yields CASSQEEGSSYEQYF.